Given below is one T cell receptor beta chain in context. This record comes from a study of blood T cell repertoires in COVID-19. The overall study: PBMCs, B-cell-depleted T cells, or T cells were the source of the cDNA or gDNA that made up the material.

Trimming left V 5 bases short and J 2 bases short, with 17 bases between. The CDR3 spans 16 residues. Germline V gene data show CDR1 as WNHNN and CDR2 as SYGVQD (reference sequence). Original methodology: Reference gene primer amplification gave nucleated cell count estimates. Measured with immunoSEQ multiplex PCR; TCRdb has only the in-frame clones, and not every one. For V, J and clone size, that table is used; D and trimming come from the DNA. The sample lists about 240,000 clones, about 83% seen once, with 5.5% in the top ten. V gene TRBV10-1 combines with J gene TRBJ2-3, with a tentative D call TRBD2 (5 bases). The receptor was derived from a human donor in a cohort sampled during active COVID-19. What was sequenced was peripheral blood. CDR3 nucleotide sequence: TGCGCCAGCAGTTCCACCGTTCGCGGGTACACAGATACGCAGTATTTT. As protein: CASSSTVRGYTDTQYF.